This T cell receptor (beta chain) was obtained from a study of OX40 agonist ivuxolimab in advanced cancers. This clone came up a few times. Only in-frame clones appear in the TCRdb table, and some are missing; sequencing was by immunoSEQ multiplex PCR. The sample records approximately 49,000 clones, 85% being singletons. The CDR3 spans 17 residues. Trimming shortened V by 3 bases and J by 5 bases, and 19 bases separated the two germline ends. Germline loops: CDR1 MGHDK, CDR2 SYGVNS. The clonotype comes from an adult with an advanced solid tumor such as melanoma, head and neck, liver or kidney cancer. The material was CD4+ or CD8+ T cells sorted from blood, obtained in a trial of the OX40 agonist ivuxolimab. This chain links TRBV25-1 with TRBJ1-4, with D perhaps matching TRBD1 (5 bases). CDR3 loop: CASSDWGGEQKNEKLFF. Here the CDR3 DNA reads TGTGCCAGCAGTGATTGGGGGGGAGAACAGAAGAATGAAAAACTGTTTTTT. The full variable domain, with the rest looked up from reference TRBV25-1 and TRBJ1-4, is EADIYQTPRYLVIGTGKKITLECSQTMGHDKMYWYQQDPGMELHLIHYSYGVNSTEKGDLSSESTVSRIRTEHFPLTLESARPSHTSQYLCASSDWGGEQKNEKLFFGSGTQLSVL.